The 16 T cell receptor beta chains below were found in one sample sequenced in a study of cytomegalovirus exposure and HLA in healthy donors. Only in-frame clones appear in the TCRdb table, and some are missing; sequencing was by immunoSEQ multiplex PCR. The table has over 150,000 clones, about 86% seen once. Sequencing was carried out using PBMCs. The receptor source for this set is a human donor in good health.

The CDR3 loop reads CASSRGGPNNEQFF. The CDR3 DNA is TGTGCCAGCAGTCGCGGGGGGCCTAACAATGAGCAGTTCTTC. The chain is built from TRBV6-5 and TRBJ2-1, with 8 positions matching TRBD2. The CDR3 has 14 residues. Germline V gives CDR1 MNHEY, CDR2 SVGAGI. J lost 5 bases, V lost 5 bases, and 5 bases had no gene match.

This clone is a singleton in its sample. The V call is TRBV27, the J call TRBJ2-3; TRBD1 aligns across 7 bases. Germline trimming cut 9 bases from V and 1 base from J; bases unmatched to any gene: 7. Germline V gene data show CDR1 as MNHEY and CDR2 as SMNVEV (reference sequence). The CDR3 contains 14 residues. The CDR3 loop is CASSGTARTDTQYF. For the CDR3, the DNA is TGTGCCAGTTCCGGGACAGCCCGCACAGATACGCAGTATTTT.

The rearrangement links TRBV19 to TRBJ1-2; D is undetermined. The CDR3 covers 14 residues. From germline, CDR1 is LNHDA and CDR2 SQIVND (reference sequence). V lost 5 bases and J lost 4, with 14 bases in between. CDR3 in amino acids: CASSPSTLAYGYTF. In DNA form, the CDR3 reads TGTGCCAGTAGTCCATCGACACTCGCCTATGGCTACACCTTC.

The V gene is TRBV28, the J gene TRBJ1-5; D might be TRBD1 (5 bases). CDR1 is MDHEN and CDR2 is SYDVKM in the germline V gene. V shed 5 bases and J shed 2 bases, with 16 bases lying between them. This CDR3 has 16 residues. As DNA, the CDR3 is TGTGCCAGCAGTCCCACTAAAAGGGGCGGCAATCAGCCCCAGCATTTT. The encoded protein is CASSPTKRGGNQPQHF.

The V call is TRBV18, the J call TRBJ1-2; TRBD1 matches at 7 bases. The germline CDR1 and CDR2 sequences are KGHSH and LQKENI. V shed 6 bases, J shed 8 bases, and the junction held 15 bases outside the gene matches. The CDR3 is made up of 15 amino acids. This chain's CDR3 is CASSPTGSNLRGYTF. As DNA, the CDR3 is TGTGCCAGCTCCCCGACAGGGAGCAATCTACGGGGCTACACCTTC.

The CDR3 spells CASSVGAGGVYGYTF. CDR3 nucleotides: TGTGCCAGCAGTGTTGGCGCAGGGGGCGTTTATGGCTACACCTTC. The J gene is TRBJ1-2, the V gene TRBV2; the match to TRBD1 covers 8 bases. Trimming took 4 bases from V and 5 from J; bases not matched to a gene: 9. Germline V lookup: CDR1 SNHLY, CDR2 FYNNEI. The CDR3 totals 15 residues.

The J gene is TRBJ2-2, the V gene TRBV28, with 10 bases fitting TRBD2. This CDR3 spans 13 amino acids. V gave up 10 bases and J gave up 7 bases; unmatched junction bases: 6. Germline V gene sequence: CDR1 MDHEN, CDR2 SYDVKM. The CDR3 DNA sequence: TGTGCCACCATCACTAGCGGGATCGGGGAGCTGTTTTTT. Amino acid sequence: CATITSGIGELFF.

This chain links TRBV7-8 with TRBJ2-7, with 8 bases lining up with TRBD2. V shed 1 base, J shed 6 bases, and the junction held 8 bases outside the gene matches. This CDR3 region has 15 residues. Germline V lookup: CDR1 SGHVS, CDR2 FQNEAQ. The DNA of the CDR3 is TGTGCCAGCAGCTTAGATAGCGGGGTTCGATCCGAGCAGTACTTC. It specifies CASSLDSGVRSEQYF.

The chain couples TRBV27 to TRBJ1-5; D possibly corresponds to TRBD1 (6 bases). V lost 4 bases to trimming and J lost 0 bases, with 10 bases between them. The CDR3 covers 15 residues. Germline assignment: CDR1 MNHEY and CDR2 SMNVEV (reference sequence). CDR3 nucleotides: TGTGCCAGCAGTTCTAGACAGGTTAGCAATCAGCCCCAGCATTTT. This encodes CASSSRQVSNQPQHF.

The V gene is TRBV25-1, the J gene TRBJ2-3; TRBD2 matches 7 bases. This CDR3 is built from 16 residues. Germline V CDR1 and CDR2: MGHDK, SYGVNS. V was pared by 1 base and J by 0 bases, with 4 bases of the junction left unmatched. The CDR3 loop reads CASSEFGGSSTDTQYF. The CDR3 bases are TGTGCCAGCAGTGAATTCGGCGGGAGTAGCACAGATACGCAGTATTTT.

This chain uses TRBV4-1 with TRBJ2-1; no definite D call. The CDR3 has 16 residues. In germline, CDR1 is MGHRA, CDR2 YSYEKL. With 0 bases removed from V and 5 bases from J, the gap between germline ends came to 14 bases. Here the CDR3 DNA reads TGCGCCAGCAGCCAAGATCAACACGTCCTCAACAATGAGCAGTTCTTC. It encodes CASSQDQHVLNNEQFF.

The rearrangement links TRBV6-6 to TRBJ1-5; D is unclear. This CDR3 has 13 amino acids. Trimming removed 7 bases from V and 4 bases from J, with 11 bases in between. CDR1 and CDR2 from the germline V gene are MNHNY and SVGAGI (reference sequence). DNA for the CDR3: TGTGCCAGCAACAAGGCGGGGAATCAGCCCCAGCATTTT. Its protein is CASNKAGNQPQHF.

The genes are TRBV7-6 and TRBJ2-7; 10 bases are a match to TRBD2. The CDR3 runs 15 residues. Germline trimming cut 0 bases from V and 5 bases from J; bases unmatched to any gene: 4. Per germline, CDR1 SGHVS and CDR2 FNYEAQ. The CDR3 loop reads CASSLALAGVNEQYF. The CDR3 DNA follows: TGTGCCAGCAGCTTAGCCCTAGCGGGAGTAAACGAGCAGTACTTC. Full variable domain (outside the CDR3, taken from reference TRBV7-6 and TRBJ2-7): GAGVSQSPRYKVTKRGQDVALRCDPISGHVSLYWYRQALGQGPEFLTYFNYEAQQDKSGLPNDRFSAERPEGSISTLTIQRTEQRDSAMYRCASSLALAGVNEQYFGPGTRLTVT.

The CDR3 coding sequence is TGTGCCAGCAGTGCCAAAGGACTAGCCTACAATGAGCAGTTCTTC. Translation: CASSAKGLAYNEQFF. The genes are TRBV2 and TRBJ2-1; 7 bases match TRBD2. V was clipped by 4 bases and J by 2 bases; unmatched bases: 5. CDR3 length: 15 amino acids. Per germline, CDR1 SNHLY and CDR2 FYNNEI.

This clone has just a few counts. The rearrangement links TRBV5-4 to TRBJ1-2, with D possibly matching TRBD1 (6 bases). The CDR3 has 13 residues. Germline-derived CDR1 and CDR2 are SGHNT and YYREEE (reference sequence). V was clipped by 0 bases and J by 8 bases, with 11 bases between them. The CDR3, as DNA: TGTGCCAGCAGCTTGGGACAGGAAGTGGGCTACACCTTC. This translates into CASSLGQEVGYTF. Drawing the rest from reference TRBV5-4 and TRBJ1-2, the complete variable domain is ETGVTQSPTHLIKTRGQQVTLRCSSQSGHNTVSWYQQALGQGPQFIFQYYREEENGRGNFPPRFSGLQFPNYSSELNVNALELDDSALYLCASSLGQEVGYTFGSGTRLTVV.

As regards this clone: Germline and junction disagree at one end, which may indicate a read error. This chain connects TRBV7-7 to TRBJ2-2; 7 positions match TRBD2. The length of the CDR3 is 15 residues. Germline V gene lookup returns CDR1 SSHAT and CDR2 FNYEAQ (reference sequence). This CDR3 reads CASSPRGGDTGELFF. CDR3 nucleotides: TGTGCTAGCAGCCCCCGGGGAGGGGACACCGGGGAGCTGTTTTTT.